The next 9 T cell receptor beta chains were all read from a single sample in a study of blood T cell repertoires in COVID-19. Method: immunoSEQ multiplex PCR; TCRdb's copy keeps in-frame clones and lacks some. The sample includes under 200,000 clones, around 82% of them seen just once. Sequenced input: peripheral blood. The source is a man aged 18 to 30 with active or convalescent COVID-19.

J is TRBJ2-7 and V is TRBV4-1; 9 nucleotides align to TRBD2. V lost 3 bases, J lost 3 bases, and 6 bases stayed unmatched. The CDR3 spans 15 residues. Germline-derived CDR1 and CDR2 are MGHRA and YSYEKL. The CDR3 DNA follows: TGCGCCAGCAGCCAGCCGACTAGCGGAGTCTACGAGCAGTACTTC. It specifies CASSQPTSGVYEQYF.

The chain uses TRBV19 and TRBJ1-2, with D maybe TRBD1 (5 bases). There are 14 residues in the CDR3. The ends were cut back, 6 bases at V and 5 bases at J, with 16 bases in the middle. Germline V gene data show CDR1 as LNHDA and CDR2 as SQIVND (reference sequence). CDR3 DNA: TGTGCCAGTAGGCCCCTAGGGGTCGGGTATGGCTACACCTTC. Translation gives CASRPLGVGYGYTF.

The chain uses TRBV29-1 and TRBJ2-5; 9 positions agree with TRBD1. In germline, CDR1 is SQVTM, CDR2 ANQGSEA. There are 14 residues in the CDR3. V was clipped by 8 bases and J by 4 bases; unmatched bases: 11. For the CDR3, the DNA is TGCAGCACCACCGCCGGGACAGGGATAGAGACCCAGTACTTC. It encodes CSTTAGTGIETQYF. The full variable domain, its missing parts supplied by reference TRBV29-1 and TRBJ2-5, is SAVISQKPSRDICQRGTSLTIQCQVDSQVTMMFWYRQQPGQSLTLIATANQGSEATYESGFVIDKFPISRPNLTFSTLTVSNMSPEDSSIYLCSTTAGTGIETQYFGPGTRLLVL.

The CDR3 region has the DNA TGTGCCAGCAGTGATACGGGGATTTCTAGCACAGATACGCAGTATTTT. Its translation is CASSDTGISSTDTQYF. This rearrangement joins TRBV2 to TRBJ2-3, with D perhaps TRBD2 (5 bases). The V end was cut by 3 bases, the J end by 0 bases, with 13 bases between. The CDR3 totals 16 residues. Germline CDR1 SNHLY, CDR2 FYNNEI.

The DNA for the CDR3 is TGTGCCAGCAGCCAATATGACAGGGGGTCCTATGGCTACACCTTC. Amino acid sequence: CASSQYDRGSYGYTF. J is TRBJ1-2 and V is TRBV3-1 (or the pseudogene TRBV3-2); 9 nucleotides line up with TRBD1. Germline CDR1 is LGHDT and CDR2 is YNNKEL (reference sequence). The J segment lost 4 bases and the V segment lost 2 bases, leaving 5 bases of the junction unmatched. The CDR3 extends over 15 amino acids.

The V and J genes are TRBV6-4 and TRBJ2-1, with TRBD1 matching 7 bases. J gave up 6 bases and V 2 bases, and 1 base lay outside the gene matches. Germline CDR1 and CDR2: MRHNA and SNTAGT. The CDR3 loop spans 13 amino acids. As DNA, the CDR3 is TGTGCCAGCAGTGACAGGGACAGCAATGAGCAGTTCTTC. It specifies CASSDRDSNEQFF.

About this clone itself: A much larger clone is a single base away; this may be a read error. The chain employs TRBV2 and TRBJ1-1; no clear D gene. CDR3 length equals 13 residues. V gave up 4 bases and J gave up 1 base, with 7 bases separating them. Germline V lookup: CDR1 SNHLY, CDR2 FYNNEI. The CDR3 nucleotides are TGTGCCAGCAGTGGGCGGAGGAACACTGAAGCTTTCTTT. Translated: CASSGRRNTEAFF.

The chain combines TRBV6-1 with TRBJ2-7; D is perhaps TRBD2 (6 bases). Germline CDR1 is MNHNS and CDR2 is SASEGT. The CDR3 has 16 residues. Deletions cut 0 bases from V and 2 bases from J, with 14 bases between. This CDR3 is CASSEAWGVSPYEQYF. In DNA, the CDR3 is TGTGCCAGCAGTGAAGCTTGGGGGGTATCGCCCTACGAGCAGTACTTC.

This chain uses TRBV7-2 with TRBJ1-6; the D gene is possibly TRBD1 (5 bases). CDR3 length: 14 residues. The germline V gene encodes CDR1 SGHTA and CDR2 FQGNSA. V gave up 3 bases and J gave up 4 bases, with 7 bases separating them. This CDR3 reads CASSLGGYNSPLHF. CDR3 DNA: TGTGCCAGCAGCTTGGGGGGGTATAATTCACCCCTCCACTTT.